A single sample gave rise to the 19 T cell receptor beta chains below, sequenced in a study of cytomegalovirus exposure and HLA in healthy donors. PCR employed 60 Vbeta and 13 Jbeta primers. Assay used: immunoSEQ multiplex PCR; TCRdb lists only in-frame clones, some missing. The sample contains approximately 79,000 clones, under 85% of which appear only once. Sample: PBMCs. The receptor source for this set is a woman in her thirties or forties in good health and CMV-seropositive.

This clone was observed a few times. The rearrangement uses TRBV30 and TRBJ2-7, with a tentative D call TRBD1 (5 bases). The germline CDR1 and CDR2 sequences are GTSNPN and SVGIG (reference sequence). The V and J ends lost 1 base and 4 bases respectively, with 8 bases between them. The CDR3 has 12 amino acids. The CDR3 reads CAWSEQGYEQYF. CDR3 sequence (DNA): TGTGCCTGGAGTGAGCAGGGATACGAGCAGTACTTC.

V and J are TRBV2 and TRBJ1-5; D might be TRBD1 (5 bases). Deletions cut 6 bases from V and 7 bases from J, with 10 bases between. This CDR3 is built from 12 residues. Germline CDR1 and CDR2: SNHLY and FYNNEI. CDR3 sequence reads: CASRGQTQPQHF. CDR3 bases: TGTGCCAGCAGAGGACAAACCCAGCCCCAGCATTTT.

The rearrangement joins TRBV9 to TRBJ2-1; 7 nucleotides agree with TRBD2. The CDR3 has 15 residues. Germline assignment: CDR1 SGDLS and CDR2 YYNGEE. Unmatched junction bases numbered 3, after V lost 1 base and J lost 2 bases. CDR3 coding DNA: TGTGCCAGCAGCGTACTAGCGGAGCCCTACAATGAGCAGTTCTTC. As protein: CASSVLAEPYNEQFF.

The chain couples TRBV11-2 to TRBJ2-7; no clear D. Deletions cut 4 bases from V and 3 bases from J, with 13 bases between. The length of the CDR3 is 14 residues. Looked up from germline, CDR1 is SGHAT and CDR2 is FQNNGV. The CDR3 bases are TGTGCCAGCAGCTCCGGAACAGACCTCTACGAGCAGTACTTC. Translated: CASSSGTDLYEQYF.

The V and J genes are TRBV30 and TRBJ1-1, with 9 nucleotides matching TRBD1. This CDR3 has 15 residues. CDR1 and CDR2 from the germline V gene are GTSNPN and SVGIG (reference sequence). J lost 4 bases, V lost 3 bases, and 9 bases had no gene match. CDR3 nucleotide sequence: TGTGCCTGGAGGACTCCCGGGACAGGGACCACTGAAGCTTTCTTT. Its translation is CAWRTPGTGTTEAFF.

J is TRBJ2-1 and V is TRBV5-1; possibly TRBD2 for D (5 bases). Trimming took 0 bases from V and 6 from J, leaving 25 bases between them. CDR3 length: 19 residues. Per germline, CDR1 SGHRS and CDR2 YFSETQ. In DNA, the CDR3 is TGCGCCAGCAGCTTGGTTGGCCTGCCGGAGGTCGGTATCCTCAATGAGCAGTTCTTC. It encodes CASSLVGLPEVGILNEQFF.

This clone was recorded once. V is TRBV7-9 and J is TRBJ1-2, with 11 bases that match TRBD1. In germline, CDR1 is SEHNR, CDR2 FQNEAQ (reference sequence). V dropped 5 bases and J dropped 7; count of bases not matched to a gene: 9. There are 15 residues in the CDR3. CDR3 in amino acids: CASSPRDRGVSGYTF. As DNA, the CDR3 is TGTGCCAGCAGCCCCCGGGACAGGGGGGTAAGTGGCTACACCTTC.

This chain joins TRBV6-5 and TRBJ1-2; a weak D match, TRBD1 (5 bases). V lost 8 bases, J lost 3 bases, and 10 bases lay in between. CDR1 is MNHEY, CDR2 SVGAGI, per germline. This CDR3 spans 12 amino acids. The CDR3 bases are TGTGCCAGCTATAGGGGTGACTATGGCTACACCTTC. This translates into CASYRGDYGYTF.

The CDR3 nucleotides read TGTGCCTGGCTACAGGGTGGGTACCAAGAGACCCAGTACTTC. As protein: CAWLQGGYQETQYF. The chain joins TRBV30 to TRBJ2-5; D might be TRBD1 (6 bases). Germline V gene data show CDR1 as GTSNPN and CDR2 as SVGIG (reference sequence). This CDR3 is built from 14 residues. V lost 5 bases, J lost 0 bases, and 13 bases lay in between.

The J gene is TRBJ2-2, the V gene TRBV13, with D hard to call. V lost 1 base and J lost 6, with 3 bases in between. Germline V CDR1 and CDR2: PRHDT, FYEKMQ (reference sequence). This CDR3 has 12 residues. CDR3 sequence: CASSLVSGELFF. The DNA for the CDR3 is TGTGCCAGCAGCTTAGTATCCGGGGAGCTGTTTTTT.

The chain joins TRBV5-1 to TRBJ1-2; 12 bases are shared with TRBD1. Trimming at V came to 7 bases and at J to 4 bases, leaving 11 bases not matched to a gene. Germline CDR1 is SGHRS and CDR2 is YFSETQ. The CDR3 length is 16 residues. CDR3 sequence reads: CASWGTGGAPSYGYTF. The CDR3 DNA is TGCGCCAGCTGGGGGACAGGGGGCGCTCCTAGCTATGGCTACACCTTC.

This chain uses TRBV5-1 with TRBJ2-5; a weak D match, TRBD1 (6 bases). This CDR3 region has 14 residues. V lost 4 bases to trimming and J lost 2 bases, with 12 bases between them. Looked up from germline, CDR1 is SGHRS and CDR2 is YFSETQ. CDR3 residues: CASSKPGQQETQYF. The CDR3 bases are TGCGCCAGCAGCAAACCGGGACAACAAGAGACCCAGTACTTC.

The chain's CDR3 is CASIIRDRTNQPQHF. The DNA for the CDR3 is TGTGCCAGCATCATCCGAGACAGGACCAATCAGCCCCAGCATTTT. This sequence joins TRBV9 and TRBJ1-5; weak D call: TRBD1 (6 bases). This CDR3 spans 15 amino acids. Germline V CDR1 and CDR2: SGDLS, YYNGEE. V gave up 6 bases and J gave up 3 bases, with 16 bases separating them.

V gene TRBV19 combines with J gene TRBJ2-6, with 11 bases that match TRBD1. Trimming removed 5 bases from V and 2 bases from J; junction bases left unmatched: 11. Germline V CDR1 and CDR2: LNHDA, SQIVND (reference sequence). This CDR3 comprises 19 residues. The DNA of the CDR3 is TGTGCCAGTAGTGTGCCCGGGACAGGGGGAACAACTGGGGCCAACGTCCTGACTTTC. Residues: CASSVPGTGGTTGANVLTF.

The V and J genes are TRBV29-1 and TRBJ2-1; D possibly corresponds to TRBD1 (8 bases). The CDR3 contains 13 residues. Germline V gene lookup returns CDR1 SQVTM and CDR2 ANQGSEA. Deletions cut 5 bases from V and 5 bases from J, with 13 bases between. The CDR3 loop reads CSVRTGRDNEQFF. The CDR3 DNA follows: TGCAGCGTTCGGACAGGGAGGGACAATGAGCAGTTCTTC.

The rearrangement joins TRBV5-4 to TRBJ2-1, with 10 bases matching TRBD2. This CDR3 has 16 amino acids. With 0 bases clipped from V and 6 bases from J, the junction kept 6 bases outside the gene matches. Germline V CDR1 and CDR2: SGHNT, YYREEE (reference sequence). The CDR3 bases are TGTGCCAGCAGCTTGGGGTCTAGCGGGGGACCCAATGAGCAGTTCTTC. It codes for CASSLGSSGGPNEQFF.

This clone was seen more than once but under ten times. In DNA, the CDR3 is TGTGCCAGCAGCGTGGACAGGGAGAAATCCGGAAACACCATATATTTT. As protein: CASSVDREKSGNTIYF. The chain couples TRBV9 to TRBJ1-3, with TRBD1 matching over 8 bases. Trimming removed 2 bases from V and 4 bases from J; junction bases left unmatched: 8. The CDR3 extends over 16 amino acids. Germline loops: CDR1 SGDLS, CDR2 YYNGEE.

This chain joins TRBV2 and TRBJ2-2; 9 bases map to TRBD2. This CDR3 comprises 15 residues. Germline V gene sequence: CDR1 SNHLY, CDR2 FYNNEI. J gave up 5 bases and V 5 bases, and 6 bases lay outside the gene matches. The CDR3 here is CASSNSGGITGELFF. The CDR3 coding sequence is TGTGCCAGCAGTAATAGCGGGGGAATTACCGGGGAGCTGTTTTTT.

The chain carries TRBV18 and TRBJ1-1, with no clear D. The CDR3 contains 15 residues. Looked up from germline, CDR1 is KGHSH and CDR2 is LQKENI. V lost 5 bases and J 0 bases, leaving 13 bases between the germline ends. CDR3 nucleotide sequence: TGTGCCAGCTCAGATTTTGTGGGCTTGAACACTGAAGCTTTCTTT. It yields the protein CASSDFVGLNTEAFF.